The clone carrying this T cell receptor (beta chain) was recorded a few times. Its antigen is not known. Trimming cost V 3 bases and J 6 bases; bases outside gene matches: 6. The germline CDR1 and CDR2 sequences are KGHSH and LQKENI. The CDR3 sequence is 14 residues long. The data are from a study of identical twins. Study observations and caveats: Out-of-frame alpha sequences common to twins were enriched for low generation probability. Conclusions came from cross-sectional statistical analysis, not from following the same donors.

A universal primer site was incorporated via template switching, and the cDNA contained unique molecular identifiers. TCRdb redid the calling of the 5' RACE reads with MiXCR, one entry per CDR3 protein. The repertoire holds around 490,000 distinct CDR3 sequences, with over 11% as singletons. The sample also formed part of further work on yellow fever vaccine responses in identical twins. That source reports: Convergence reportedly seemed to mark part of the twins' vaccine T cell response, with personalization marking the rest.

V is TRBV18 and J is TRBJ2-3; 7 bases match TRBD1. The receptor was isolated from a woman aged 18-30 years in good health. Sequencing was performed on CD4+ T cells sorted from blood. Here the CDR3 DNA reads TGTGCCAGCTCACCGACAGGGACCGGGGATACGCAGTATTTT. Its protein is CASSPTGTGDTQYF.